These T cell receptor beta chains were read from a single sample in a study of blood T cell repertoires in COVID-19. Profiled with immunoSEQ multiplex PCR; TCRdb holds only in-frame clones, not every one. Of some 170,000 clones in the sample, roughly 90% were seen once. The sample taken for sequencing was peripheral blood. These TCRs come from a woman in her 50s with acute or convalescent COVID-19. CDR3s include the opening cysteine and the closing phenylalanine or tryptophan. The order of the fields is V gene, J gene, CDR3 protein.

TRBV14,TRBJ1-2,CASSQRTGSNYGYTF
TRBV9,TRBJ2-3,CASSGYSGGATDTQYF
TRBV11-2,TRBJ2-1,CASRAGQFDEQFF
TRBV3-1/TRBV3-2,TRBJ1-5,CASSQRQGREQPQHF
TRBV12-5,TRBJ1-2,CASGLTRMANYGYTF
TRBV14,TRBJ1-1,CASSQDQTAGRIAFF
TRBV7-2,TRBJ2-7,CASSRTGYEQYF
TRBV15,TRBJ2-3,CATSRPWNIAGPKTSTDTQYF
TRBV2,TRBJ1-2,CASSAGVLYGYIF
TRBV27,TRBJ1-5,CASRTDRGGQPQHF
TRBV5-1,TRBJ2-7,CASSLQGTGLSYEQYF
TRBV6-2/TRBV6-3,TRBJ1-5,CASSYGQGLGQPQHF
TRBV18,TRBJ1-1,CASSAAGENTEAFF
TRBV5-1,TRBJ2-2,CASSPGTDRAGELFF
TRBV11-2,TRBJ2-7,CASSPGTGGWYEQYF
TRBV7-8,TRBJ2-5,CASSVAGALRETQYF
TRBV3-1/TRBV3-2,TRBJ1-1,CASSPHGSSNTEAFF
TRBV18,TRBJ2-7,CASSPGDRPYEQYF
TRBV5-1,TRBJ1-2,CASSLAPSYGYTF
TRBV7-2,TRBJ1-4,CASSSDRGAEKLFF
TRBV10-1,TRBJ1-6,CASSETGYNSPLHF
TRBV24-1,TRBJ2-1,CATSDLGQVGTGEQFF
TRBV5-4,TRBJ2-1,CASSTASGAYNEQFF
TRBV10-2,TRBJ1-1,CASKDGENTEAFF
TRBV5-1,TRBJ2-1,CASREDSYNEQFF
TRBV19,TRBJ1-3,CASSIEGLAGNTIYF
TRBV13,TRBJ1-2,CASSLDLGGYGYTF